The present entry profiles one T cell receptor (beta chain) with its context. TCRdb's copy holds only in-frame clones and misses some; the assay was immunoSEQ multiplex PCR. The sample holds some 99,000 clones, around 95% seen once. This CDR3 is 14 amino acids long. V lost 4 bases to trimming and J lost 1 base, with 11 bases between them. Germline CDR1 and CDR2: MNHEY and SVGAGI. This entry comes from a study of technical replicates of blood from several donors. This rearrangement joins TRBV6-5 to TRBJ2-7, with D unresolved. The sample taken for sequencing was T cells isolated from PBMCs. The receptor was isolated from a human donor in good health. The CDR3 nucleotides read TGTGCCAGCAGTTTTTTTGACAATTCCTACGAGCAGTACTTC. Translation: CASSFFDNSYEQYF.